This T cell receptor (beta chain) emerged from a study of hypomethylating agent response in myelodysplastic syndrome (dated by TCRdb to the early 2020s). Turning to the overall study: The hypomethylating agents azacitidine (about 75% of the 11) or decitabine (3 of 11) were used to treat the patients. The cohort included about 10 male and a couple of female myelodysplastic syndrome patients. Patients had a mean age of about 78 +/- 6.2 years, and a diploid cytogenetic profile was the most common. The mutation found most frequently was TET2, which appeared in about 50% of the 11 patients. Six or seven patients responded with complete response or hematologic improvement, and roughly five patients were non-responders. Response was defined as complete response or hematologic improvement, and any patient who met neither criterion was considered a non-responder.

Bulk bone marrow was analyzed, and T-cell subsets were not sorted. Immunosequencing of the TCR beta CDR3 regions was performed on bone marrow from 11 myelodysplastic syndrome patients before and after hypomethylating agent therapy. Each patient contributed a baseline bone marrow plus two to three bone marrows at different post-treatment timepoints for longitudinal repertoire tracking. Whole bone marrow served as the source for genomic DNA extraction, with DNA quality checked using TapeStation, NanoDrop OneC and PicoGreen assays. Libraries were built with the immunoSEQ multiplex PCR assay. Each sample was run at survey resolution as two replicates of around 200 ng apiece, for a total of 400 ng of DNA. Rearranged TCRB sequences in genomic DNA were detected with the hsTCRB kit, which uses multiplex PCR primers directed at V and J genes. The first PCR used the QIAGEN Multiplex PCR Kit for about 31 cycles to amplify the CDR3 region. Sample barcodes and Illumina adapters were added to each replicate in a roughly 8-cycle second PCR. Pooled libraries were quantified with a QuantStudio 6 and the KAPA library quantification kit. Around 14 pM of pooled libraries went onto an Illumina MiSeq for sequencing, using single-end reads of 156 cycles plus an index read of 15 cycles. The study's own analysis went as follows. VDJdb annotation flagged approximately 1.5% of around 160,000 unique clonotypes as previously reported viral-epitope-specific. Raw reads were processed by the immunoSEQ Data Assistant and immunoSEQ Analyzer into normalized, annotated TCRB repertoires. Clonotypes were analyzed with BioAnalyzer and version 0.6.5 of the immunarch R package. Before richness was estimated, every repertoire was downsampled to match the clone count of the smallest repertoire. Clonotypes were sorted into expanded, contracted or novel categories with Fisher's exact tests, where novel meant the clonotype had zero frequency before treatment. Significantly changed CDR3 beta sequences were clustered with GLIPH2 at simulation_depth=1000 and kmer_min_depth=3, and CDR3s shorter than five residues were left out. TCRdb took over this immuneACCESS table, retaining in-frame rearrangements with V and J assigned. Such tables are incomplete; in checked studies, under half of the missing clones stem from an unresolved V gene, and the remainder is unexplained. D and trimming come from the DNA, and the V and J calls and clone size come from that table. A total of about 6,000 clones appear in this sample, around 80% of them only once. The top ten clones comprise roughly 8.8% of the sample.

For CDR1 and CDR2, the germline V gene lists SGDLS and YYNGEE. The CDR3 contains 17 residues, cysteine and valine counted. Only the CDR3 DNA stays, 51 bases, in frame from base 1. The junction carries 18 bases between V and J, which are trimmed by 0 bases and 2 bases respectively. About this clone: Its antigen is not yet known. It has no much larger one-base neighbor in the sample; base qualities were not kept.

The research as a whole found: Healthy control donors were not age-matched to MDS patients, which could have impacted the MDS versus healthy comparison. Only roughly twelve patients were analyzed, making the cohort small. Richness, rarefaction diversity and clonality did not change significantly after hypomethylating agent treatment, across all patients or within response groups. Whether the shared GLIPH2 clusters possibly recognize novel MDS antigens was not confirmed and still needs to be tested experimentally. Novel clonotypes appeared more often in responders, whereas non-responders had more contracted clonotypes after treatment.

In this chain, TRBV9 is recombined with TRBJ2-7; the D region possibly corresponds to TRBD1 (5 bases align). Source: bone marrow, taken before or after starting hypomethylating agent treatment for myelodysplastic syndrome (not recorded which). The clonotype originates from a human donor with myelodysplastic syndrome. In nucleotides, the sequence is TGTGCCAGCAGCGTAGAGCCGCCAAGGGGCGCCCCCTACGAGCAGTACGTC. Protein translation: CASSVEPPRGAPYEQYV.